The rows below give T cell receptor beta chains drawn from one sample of a study of T cell responses to AZD1222 COVID-19 vaccine. The method was immunoSEQ multiplex PCR; TCRdb's version includes in-frame clones alone and lacks a portion of them. The sample consists of roughly 150,000 clones, 90% of them appearing once. This specimen consisted of peripheral blood, obtained on day 0 of AZD1222 vaccination. The receptors were gathered from an adult in good health. The CDR3 runs from the conserved cysteine through the conserved F or W. A D gene is named only where the DNA matches it firmly. A clone size is listed for some rows: how often the clone was seen (once, few, many), or a class if it is expanded.

D: TRBD1; size: .; V: TRBV6-1; J: TRBJ1-2; CDR3: CASSDQGASYGYTF; DNA: TGTGCCAGCAGTGACCAGGGGGCGAGCTATGGCTACACCTTC
D: .; size: once; V: TRBV27; J: TRBJ1-2; CDR3: CASSFKGSYGYGYTF; DNA: TGTGCCAGCAGTTTTAAGGGATCGTATGGCTATGGCTACACCTTC
D: .; size: .; V: TRBV6-6; J: TRBJ1-4; CDR3: CASSHKNRGVTNEKLFF; DNA: TGTGCCAGCAGTCACAAAAATCGGGGAGTAACTAATGAAAAACTGTTTTTT
D: TRBD2; size: .; V: TRBV28; J: TRBJ2-1; CDR3: CASSRGLAEYNEQFF; DNA: TGTGCCAGCAGTAGAGGACTAGCGGAGTACAATGAGCAGTTCTTC
D: .; size: .; V: TRBV24-1; J: TRBJ1-5; CDR3: CATSEGGPQHF; DNA: TGTGCCACCAGTGAGGGGGGGCCCCAGCATTTT
D: .; size: .; V: TRBV7-3; J: TRBJ1-2; CDR3: CASSFFLRGYYGYTF; DNA: TGTGCCAGCAGCTTTTTTTTGAGAGGATACTATGGCTACACCTTC
D: .; size: .; V: TRBV7-2; J: TRBJ2-4; CDR3: CASSLGTASLVKNIQYF; DNA: TGTGCCAGCAGCTTAGGTACCGCCAGTCTAGTCAAAAACATTCAGTACTTC
D: .; size: .; V: TRBV15; J: TRBJ1-3; CDR3: CATSYRAGYGNTIYF; DNA: TGTGCCACCAGCTACCGGGCGGGGTATGGAAACACCATATATTTT
D: TRBD2; size: .; V: TRBV7-8; J: TRBJ2-5; CDR3: CASSVTSGSPQETQYF; DNA: TGTGCCAGCAGCGTGACTAGCGGGAGCCCCCAAGAGACCCAGTACTTC
D: .; size: .; V: TRBV6-2/TRBV6-3; J: TRBJ2-7; CDR3: CASSLLPYEQYF; DNA: TGTGCCAGCAGTCTACTCCCCTACGAGCAGTACTTC
D: .; size: .; V: TRBV30; J: TRBJ1-2; CDR3: CAATRTTNYGYTF; DNA: TGTGCCGCCACACGGACCACTAACTATGGCTACACCTTC
D: TRBD1; size: .; V: TRBV28; J: TRBJ1-1; CDR3: CASSFPDRGVVNTEAFF; DNA: TGTGCCAGCAGTTTTCCGGACAGGGGAGTGGTGAACACTGAAGCTTTCTTT
D: TRBD1; size: .; V: TRBV7-8; J: TRBJ1-4; CDR3: CASSAGTEDATNEKLFF; DNA: TGTGCCAGCAGCGCCGGGACAGAGGACGCAACTAATGAAAAACTGTTTTTT
D: TRBD1; size: once; V: TRBV9; J: TRBJ1-2; CDR3: CASSKTGQESLYGYTF; DNA: TGTGCCAGCAGCAAAACGGGACAGGAAAGCCTCTATGGCTACACCTTC
D: TRBD1; size: .; V: TRBV28; J: TRBJ2-5; CDR3: CASSTSGTGGETQYF; DNA: TGTGCCAGCAGTACCTCCGGGACAGGGGGAGAGACCCAGTACTTC
D: .; size: .; V: TRBV28; J: TRBJ2-2; CDR3: CASSVAWGRDTGTNTGELFF; DNA: TGTGCCAGCAGCGTTGCCTGGGGCAGGGATACCGGCACGAACACCGGGGAGCTGTTTTTT
D: .; size: .; V: TRBV6-4; J: TRBJ2-1; CDR3: CASSPSPNNEQFF; DNA: TGTGCCAGCAGTCCTAGCCCCAACAATGAGCAGTTCTTC
D: TRBD2; size: .; V: TRBV27; J: TRBJ2-7; CDR3: CASSPLAGGSIYEQYF; DNA: TGTGCCAGCAGTCCTCTAGCGGGAGGGTCTATATACGAGCAGTACTTC
D: .; size: once; V: TRBV6-5; J: TRBJ1-6; CDR3: CASSFVRQMNSPLHF; DNA: TGTGCCAGCTCCTTTGTGAGACAGATGAATTCACCCCTCCACTTT
D: .; size: .; V: TRBV11-2; J: TRBJ2-3; CDR3: CASSLGGDSAGTDTQYF; DNA: TGTGCCAGCAGCTTAGGGGGGGATAGCGCCGGCACAGATACGCAGTATTTT
D: TRBD2; size: .; V: TRBV28; J: TRBJ2-1; CDR3: CASSLSPGLAGNEQFF; DNA: TGTGCCAGCAGTTTATCTCCGGGACTAGCTGGGAATGAGCAGTTCTTC
D: TRBD1; size: .; V: TRBV27; J: TRBJ1-2; CDR3: CASSLSDRVNGYTF; DNA: TGTGCCAGCAGTTTAAGTGACAGGGTAAATGGCTACACCTTC
D: .; size: .; V: TRBV5-6; J: TRBJ2-5; CDR3: CASSEQGPQETQYF; DNA: TGTGCCAGCAGCGAGCAGGGTCCTCAAGAGACCCAGTACTTC
D: TRBD1; size: .; V: TRBV7-6; J: TRBJ1-4; CDR3: CASSLVPGQGTEKLFF; DNA: TGTGCCAGCAGCTTAGTCCCAGGACAGGGGACTGAAAAACTGTTTTTT
D: TRBD1; size: .; V: TRBV18; J: TRBJ2-5; CDR3: CASSPPDRDGETQYF; DNA: TGTGCCAGCTCACCCCCCGACAGGGACGGAGAGACCCAGTACTTC
D: .; size: .; V: TRBV27; J: TRBJ1-1; CDR3: CASSLRWGEEAFF; DNA: TGTGCCAGCAGTTTAAGATGGGGGGAGGAAGCTTTCTTT
D: TRBD1; size: .; V: TRBV19; J: TRBJ1-2; CDR3: CASSASDRDYGYTF; DNA: TGTGCCAGTAGCGCCTCGGACAGGGACTATGGCTACACCTTC
D: .; size: .; V: TRBV25-1; J: TRBJ2-6; CDR3: CASSENAGANVLTF; DNA: TGTGCCAGCAGTGAAAACGCTGGGGCCAACGTCCTGACTTTC
D: .; size: .; V: TRBV19; J: TRBJ2-3; CDR3: CASSITAPAGDTQYF; DNA: TGTGCCAGTAGTATAACGGCCCCGGCTGGAGATACGCAGTATTTT
D: .; size: .; V: TRBV7-8; J: TRBJ1-1; CDR3: CASSPSTEAFF; DNA: TGTGCCAGCAGTCCCTCCACTGAAGCTTTCTTT
D: .; size: .; V: TRBV9; J: TRBJ2-7; CDR3: CASSAHPGVDTYEQYF; DNA: TGTGCCAGCAGCGCCCATCCGGGGGTCGATACCTACGAGCAGTACTTC
D: TRBD2; size: .; V: TRBV5-1; J: TRBJ2-7; CDR3: CASSQPNGLARAYEQYF; DNA: TGCGCCAGCAGCCAACCAAACGGACTAGCGAGGGCCTACGAGCAGTACTTC
D: .; size: .; V: TRBV12-3/TRBV12-4; J: TRBJ1-1; CDR3: CASSRRSSEAFF; DNA: TGTGCCAGCAGCCGACGGTCATCAGAAGCTTTCTTT
D: TRBD1; size: .; V: TRBV4-1; J: TRBJ2-7; CDR3: CASSQGGGGYEQYF; DNA: TGCGCCAGCAGCCAAGGAGGGGGCGGGTACGAGCAGTACTTC
D: .; size: .; V: TRBV5-1; J: TRBJ1-6; CDR3: CASSQTLNSPLHF; DNA: TGCGCCAGCAGTCAGACGCTTAATTCACCCCTCCACTTT
D: .; size: .; V: TRBV7-6; J: TRBJ2-3; CDR3: CASSLSWGSSDTQYF; DNA: TGTGCCAGCAGCTTAAGCTGGGGTAGCTCAGATACGCAGTATTTT
D: TRBD1; size: once; V: TRBV2; J: TRBJ2-7; CDR3: CASSKDRGGYEQYF; DNA: TGTGCCAGCAGTAAAGACAGGGGAGGATACGAGCAGTACTTC
D: .; size: .; V: TRBV30; J: TRBJ1-2; CDR3: CAWSPRVQDYGYTF; DNA: TGTGCCTGGAGCCCTAGGGTACAGGACTATGGCTACACCTTC